The 25 T cell receptor beta chains given below trace back to one sample, sequenced in a study of blood T cell repertoires in COVID-19. Sequencing was performed with immunoSEQ multiplex PCR; in TCRdb, only in-frame clones are kept and a portion is missing. The sample lists approximately 190,000 clones, 84% occurring once. The sample taken for sequencing was peripheral blood. These receptor sequences come from a woman in her sixties or seventies with active or convalescent COVID-19.

The chain combines TRBV6-5 with TRBJ2-2; 7 bases agree with TRBD2. After removal of 0 bases from V and 4 bases from J, the junction contained 5 bases not matched to a gene. The CDR3 sequence is 16 residues long. Germline CDR1 MNHEY, CDR2 SVGAGI. CDR3 bases: TGTGCCAGCAGTTACTCGGCTAGCGGAGTCACCGGGGAGCTGTTTTTT. This gives the protein CASSYSASGVTGELFF.

This clone was seen a handful of times. The chain joins TRBV12-3 or TRBV12-4 to TRBJ2-2; D unclear. V lost 7 bases, J lost 6 bases, and 6 bases lay in between. This CDR3 is 11 amino acids long. The CDR3 spells CASTFSGELFF. DNA for the CDR3: TGTGCCAGCACCTTTTCCGGGGAGCTGTTTTTT.

This clone was observed a handful of times. The rearrangement uses TRBV7-2 and TRBJ2-2; 11 positions agree with TRBD2. This CDR3 comprises 17 residues. Germline V CDR1 and CDR2: SGHTA, FQGNSA. V gave up 4 bases and J gave up 6 bases; unmatched junction bases: 10. Here the CDR3 DNA reads TGTGCCAGCAGCTACATAAGAGGTAGCGGGAGGGCCGGGGAGCTGTTTTTT. Its protein product is CASSYIRGSGRAGELFF.

The chain joins TRBV10-1 to TRBJ2-1; 14 positions agree with TRBD2. Germline V gene sequence: CDR1 WNHNN, CDR2 SYGVQD (reference sequence). This CDR3 is 15 amino acids long. Trimming cost V 4 bases and J 8 bases; bases outside gene matches: 4. The CDR3 spells CASSGLAGGLDEQFF. The CDR3 nucleotides read TGCGCCAGCAGTGGACTAGCGGGAGGGCTTGATGAGCAGTTCTTC.

V and J are TRBV12-3 or TRBV12-4 and TRBJ2-5, with TRBD2 matching over 8 bases. Matching the DNA end better, TRBJ2-7 makes the J call doubtful. The CDR3 runs to 13 residues. The CDR3 protein is CASSPNAGGEQYF. The CDR3 bases are TGTGCCAGCAGTCCAAATGCGGGGGGCGAGCAGTACTTC.

The table lists this clone with many counts. The genes are TRBV14 and TRBJ2-1; TRBD2 matches 7 bases. With 2 bases clipped from V and 5 bases from J, the junction kept 3 bases outside the gene matches. This CDR3 region has 14 residues. Germline CDR1 is SGHDN and CDR2 is FVKESK. The CDR3 here is CASSQRTRDNEQFF. DNA for the CDR3: TGTGCCAGCAGCCAACGGACTAGGGACAATGAGCAGTTCTTC.

The chain is built from TRBV7-9 and TRBJ2-1, with 7 bases identical to TRBD2. The CDR3 length is 14 residues. V gave up 2 bases and J gave up 7 bases; unmatched junction bases: 5. Per the germline V gene, CDR1 is SEHNR and CDR2 is FQNEAQ (reference sequence). The DNA of the CDR3 is TGTGCCAGCAGCTTAAGGCGGGAGTGGAATGAGCAGTTCTTC. This sequence encodes CASSLRREWNEQFF.

This clone occurred once. The chain uses TRBV29-1 and TRBJ2-7; D uncertain. The CDR3 consists of 14 residues. V shed 6 bases and J shed 0 bases, with 15 bases lying between them. Germline lookup yields CDR1 SQVTM and CDR2 ANQGSEA. The CDR3 here is CSVITTRSSYEQYF. CDR3 in DNA: TGCAGCGTCATAACAACACGAAGCTCCTACGAGCAGTACTTC.

Here the CDR3 DNA reads TGTGCCAGCAGCCCTCTATGGGACAGAGTCTACGAGCAGTACTTC. Protein product: CASSPLWDRVYEQYF. The chain carries TRBV6-6 and TRBJ2-7, with 7 positions matching TRBD1. There are 15 residues in the CDR3. V lost 6 bases, J lost 3 bases, and 11 bases stayed unmatched. Germline lookup yields CDR1 MNHNY and CDR2 SVGAGI (reference sequence).

The chain uses TRBV7-9 and TRBJ2-6; D gene ambiguous. The germline V gene encodes CDR1 SEHNR and CDR2 FQNEAQ (reference sequence). Trimming stripped 5 bases from V and 5 bases from J, with 13 bases between. The CDR3 is 15 residues long. This CDR3 is CASSPGSIRANVLTF. In DNA, the CDR3 is TGTGCCAGCAGCCCCGGGTCGATCAGGGCCAACGTCCTGACTTTC.

The V and J genes are TRBV11-3 and TRBJ1-1, with D possibly TRBD1 on 6 matching bases. This CDR3 is 12 amino acids long. Germline-derived CDR1 and CDR2 are SGHNT and YENEEA. The V end was cut by 5 bases, the J end by 11 bases, with 15 bases between. The chain's CDR3 is CASSIPGGRAFF. CDR3 DNA: TGTGCCAGCAGCATTCCGGGGGGCAGGGCTTTCTTT.

The chain employs TRBV3-1 (or the pseudogene TRBV3-2) and TRBJ2-1; 12 nucleotides align to TRBD2. The CDR3 is made up of 15 amino acids. The germline V gene encodes CDR1 LGHDT and CDR2 YNNKEL (reference sequence). The V and J ends lost 6 bases and 6 bases, in that order; junction bases with no gene match: 6. The CDR3 loop is CASSLGLAGSNEQFF. CDR3 sequence (DNA): TGTGCCAGCAGTCTTGGACTAGCGGGGAGCAATGAGCAGTTCTTC.

This clone has more than one count but fewer than ten. The rearrangement joins TRBV4-2 to TRBJ2-7, with a tentative D call TRBD2 (5 bases). This CDR3 comprises 14 residues. Germline CDR1 and CDR2: LGHNA and YNFKEQ. Trimming pared 1 base from V and 7 bases from J, leaving 14 bases between. The CDR3 bases are TGTGCCAGCAGCCAAGTCGGGGTTAAGCTAGAGCAGTACTTC. It encodes CASSQVGVKLEQYF.

The chain joins TRBV9 to TRBJ2-3; the D gene is possibly TRBD2 (7 bases). Germline-derived CDR1 and CDR2 are SGDLS and YYNGEE. The CDR3 is 16 amino acids. The V and J ends lost 4 bases and 5 bases respectively, with 20 bases between them. The CDR3 region is CASSPRGGGAGDTQYF. The DNA of the CDR3 is TGTGCCAGCAGCCCCCGAGGGGGGGGCGCAGGAGATACGCAGTATTTT.

V usage is TRBV28 and J usage is TRBJ2-3, with TRBD1 identical over 7 bases. The V gene's germline CDR1 is MDHEN and CDR2 SYDVKM. Germline trimming cut 5 bases from V and 0 bases from J; bases unmatched to any gene: 8. The CDR3 consists of 16 residues. The CDR3 spells CASSPMDRPSTDTQYF. The DNA for the CDR3 is TGTGCCAGCAGTCCCATGGACAGGCCTAGCACAGATACGCAGTATTTT.

The rearrangement joins TRBV28 to TRBJ2-1; 11 bases are a match to TRBD2. In germline, CDR1 is MDHEN, CDR2 SYDVKM. J lost 5 bases, V lost 0 bases, and 9 bases had no gene match. This CDR3 is 18 amino acids long. The CDR3 region is CASSLWTSGILVNNEQFF. The CDR3 coding sequence is TGTGCCAGCAGTTTATGGACTAGCGGGATTCTAGTTAACAATGAGCAGTTCTTC. Supplemented by reference TRBV28 and TRBJ2-1, the full variable domain reads DVKVTQSSRYLVKRTGEKVFLECVQDMDHENMFWYRQDPGLGLRLIYFSYDVKMKEKGDIPEGYSVSREKKERFSLILESASTNQTSMYLCASSLWTSGILVNNEQFFGPGTRLTVL.

V is TRBV19 and J is TRBJ1-1; 7 bases agree with TRBD1. V shed 7 bases, J shed 7 bases, and the junction held 6 bases outside the gene matches. There are 12 residues in the CDR3. Germline CDR1 and CDR2: LNHDA and SQIVND (reference sequence). The CDR3 is CASTSTGLEAFF. CDR3 sequence (DNA): TGTGCCAGTACCTCGACAGGGCTTGAAGCTTTCTTT.

This rearrangement joins TRBV29-1 to TRBJ1-2; possibly TRBD1 for D (6 bases). CDR3 length equals 15 residues. Germline assignment: CDR1 SQVTM and CDR2 ANQGSEA. Trimming took 2 bases from V and 4 from J, leaving 17 bases between them. Here the CDR3 reads CSVEPTQGSGYGYTF. CDR3 coding DNA: TGCAGCGTTGAACCAACACAGGGCTCGGGCTATGGCTACACCTTC.

The genes are TRBV6-6 and TRBJ2-3, with 8 positions matching TRBD1. This CDR3 comprises 17 residues. V lost 5 bases, J lost 5 bases, and 15 bases stayed unmatched. Per the germline V gene, CDR1 is MNHNY and CDR2 is SVGAGI (reference sequence). The chain's CDR3 is CASSPPPRTGSLDTQYF. As DNA, the CDR3 is TGTGCCAGCAGTCCACCCCCCCGGACAGGGAGCCTAGATACGCAGTATTTT.

This chain connects TRBV4-1 to TRBJ2-5, with 8 bases aligning to TRBD1. Losses at the gene ends were 3 bases for V and 1 base for J; bases not matched to a gene: 4. The germline V gene has CDR1 MGHRA and CDR2 YSYEKL. The CDR3 is 15 amino acids. This chain's CDR3 is CASSHPGTGQETQYF. CDR3 sequence (DNA): TGCGCCAGCAGCCATCCCGGGACAGGCCAAGAGACCCAGTACTTC.

The V gene is TRBV5-4, the J gene TRBJ2-1, with TRBD2 matching over 14 bases. Trimming at V came to 3 bases and at J to 8 bases, leaving 7 bases not matched to a gene. Germline V CDR1 and CDR2: SGHNT, YYREEE (reference sequence). This CDR3 comprises 16 residues. CDR3 residues: CASSSRLAGGPYEQFF. CDR3 sequence (DNA): TGTGCCAGCAGCTCCCGACTAGCGGGAGGGCCCTATGAGCAGTTCTTC.

The gene calls are TRBV28 and TRBJ2-5, with D uncertain. The germline V and J ends were trimmed by 6 bases and 3 bases, with 5 bases remaining between them. The length of the CDR3 is 11 residues. Per the germline V gene, CDR1 is MDHEN and CDR2 is SYDVKM. The CDR3 coding sequence is TGTGCCAGCAGGAGAGAAGAGACCCAGTACTTC. Its protein is CASRREETQYF.

The V call is TRBV18, the J call TRBJ1-1, with unresolved D. From germline, CDR1 is KGHSH and CDR2 LQKENI. V was trimmed by 3 bases and J by 5 bases, leaving 7 bases between them. The CDR3 runs 12 residues. The DNA for the CDR3 is TGTGCCAGCTCACCCTCTAGGACTGAAGCTTTCTTT. This encodes CASSPSRTEAFF.

The chain carries TRBV21-1 and TRBJ2-3; TRBD2, the table's D call, was not compared with the DNA. TRBV21-1 is an annotated pseudogene. The CDR3 extends over 14 amino acids. The CDR3 sequence: CASGQGGAADTQYF. The CDR3 DNA follows: TGTGCCAGCGGTCAAGGGGGGGCCGCAGATACGCAGTATTTT.

V and J are TRBV6-1 and TRBJ1-1, with D tentatively TRBD1 (6 bases). The CDR3 contains 15 residues. V gave up 3 bases and J gave up 3 bases, with 14 bases separating them. Germline CDR1 is MNHNS and CDR2 is SASEGT. The CDR3 nucleotides are TGTGCCAGCAGTGACTGGGGCAGGGGTGACACTGAAGCTTTCTTT. Translating gives CASSDWGRGDTEAFF.